This passage covers 23 T cell receptor beta chains from one sample sequenced in a study of blood T cell repertoires in COVID-19. Data came from immunoSEQ multiplex PCR; TCRdb stores just in-frame clones and leaves some out. The repertoire has nearly 300,000 clones, approximately 88% of them found once; the top ten carry 5.5% to 8.5%. Sample: peripheral blood. The receptors shown here come from a woman in her twenties or thirties who had recovered from COVID-19.

This chain links TRBV9 with TRBJ1-4; 10 nucleotides line up with TRBD1. There are 16 residues in the CDR3. V trimming: 4 bases; J trimming: 7 bases; junction bases outside the gene matches: 10. CDR1 is SGDLS, CDR2 YYNGEE, per germline. The CDR3 bases are TGTGCCAGCAGCCCTAGGACAGGGGGGTCGGGTGAAAAACTGTTTTTT. This gives the protein CASSPRTGGSGEKLFF.

Comment on this clone: Because the CDR3's place on the DNA is in doubt, the DNA is left out and the CDR3 is given as listed by TCRdb. The V and J genes are TRBV6-6 and TRBJ1-2. Germline V gives CDR1 MNHNY, CDR2 SVGAGI (reference sequence). The length of the CDR3 is 12 amino acids, counting both ends. The CDR3 loop is CASSSSVYGYTF.

This sequence joins TRBV7-2 and TRBJ2-1; no clear D. Germline loops: CDR1 SGHTA, CDR2 FQGNSA. The CDR3 is made up of 14 amino acids. Trimming pared 3 bases from V and 8 bases from J, leaving 14 bases between. The CDR3 loop is CASSFQDGSDEQFF. The CDR3, as DNA: TGTGCCAGCAGCTTTCAAGACGGCAGCGATGAGCAGTTCTTC.

The chain joins TRBV28 to TRBJ1-2, with 8 nucleotides matching TRBD1. CDR1 is MDHEN, CDR2 SYDVKM, per germline. The V gene end was trimmed by 5 bases and the J gene end by 8 bases; junction bases not matched to a gene: 4. The CDR3 runs to 12 residues. Written as DNA, the CDR3 is TGTGCCAGCAGTAAACGGACAGGGGGCTACACCTTC. Residues: CASSKRTGGYTF.

This chain links TRBV5-1 with TRBJ1-4; D is possibly TRBD1 (5 bases). V was clipped by 1 base and J by 1 base, with 11 bases between them. The V gene's germline CDR1 is SGHRS and CDR2 YFSETQ. The CDR3 length is 16 residues. Here the CDR3 DNA reads TGCGCCAGCAGCTTGTGGGGCGGGGGAACTAATGAAAAACTGTTTTTT. Translation gives CASSLWGGGTNEKLFF. The full variable domain, with the rest looked up from reference TRBV5-1 and TRBJ1-4, is KAGVTQTPRYLIKTRGQQVTLSCSPISGHRSVSWYQQTPGQGLQFLFEYFSETQRNKGNFPGRFSGRQFSNSRSEMNVSTLELGDSALYLCASSLWGGGTNEKLFFGSGTQLSVL.

V and J are TRBV6-1 and TRBJ1-2; the D gene is possibly TRBD1 (6 bases). The germline V and J ends were trimmed by 2 bases and 6 bases, with 10 bases remaining between them. The CDR3 has 13 amino acids. Germline V gene lookup returns CDR1 MNHNS and CDR2 SASEGT. The CDR3 is CASSEKGHHGYTF. In nucleotides, the CDR3 is TGTGCCAGCAGTGAAAAGGGACACCATGGCTACACCTTC.

This clone was recorded a few times. V gene TRBV5-1 combines with J gene TRBJ2-2; D is uncertain. The length of the CDR3 is 15 residues. Germline V gene sequence: CDR1 SGHRS, CDR2 YFSETQ. Trimming left V 1 base short and J 0 bases short, with 7 bases between. The CDR3 bases are TGCGCCAGCAGCTTGACCCGGGCGAACACCGGGGAGCTGTTTTTT. Translating it yields CASSLTRANTGELFF. Together with reference TRBV5-1 and TRBJ2-2, the CDR3 gives the full variable domain: KAGVTQTPRYLIKTRGQQVTLSCSPISGHRSVSWYQQTPGQGLQFLFEYFSETQRNKGNFPGRFSGRQFSNSRSEMNVSTLELGDSALYLCASSLTRANTGELFFGEGSRLTVL.

The genes are TRBV19 and TRBJ2-4, with no clear D. The V end lost 1 base, the J end lost 4 bases, and 11 bases lay between the germline ends. Germline CDR1 and CDR2: LNHDA and SQIVND (reference sequence). The CDR3 covers 15 residues. The CDR3 here is CASSIASRVKNIQYF. CDR3 nucleotide sequence: TGTGCCAGTAGTATAGCCTCAAGAGTTAAAAACATTCAGTACTTC.

The genes are TRBV5-1 and TRBJ2-2, with D perhaps matching TRBD2 (5 bases). V lost 4 bases and J lost 6, with 19 bases in between. The CDR3 spans 16 residues. The germline V gene has CDR1 SGHRS and CDR2 YFSETQ. CDR3 sequence reads: CASSLNTIGAAGELFF. CDR3 in DNA: TGCGCCAGCAGCCTTAATACTATTGGAGCGGCCGGGGAGCTGTTTTTT.

The chain couples TRBV3-1 (or the pseudogene TRBV3-2) to TRBJ2-1; 11 nucleotides match TRBD2. V lost 4 bases to trimming and J lost 4 bases; unmatched junction nucleotides: 6. The CDR3 covers 16 residues. Germline CDR1 reads LGHDT; CDR2 reads YNNKEL (reference sequence). This CDR3 reads CASSLEGLADYNEQFF. CDR3 in DNA: TGTGCCAGCAGCCTTGAGGGACTAGCGGATTACAATGAGCAGTTCTTC.

The chain has TRBV28 and TRBJ2-1; 10 bases map to TRBD2. This CDR3 is 15 amino acids long. From germline, CDR1 is MDHEN and CDR2 SYDVKM. J lost 5 bases, V lost 5 bases, and 6 bases had no gene match. The CDR3: CASSPRGLANNEQFF. CDR3 bases: TGTGCCAGCAGTCCTCGGGGACTAGCGAACAATGAGCAGTTCTTC. The whole variable domain, filled in from reference TRBV28 and TRBJ2-1, reads DVKVTQSSRYLVKRTGEKVFLECVQDMDHENMFWYRQDPGLGLRLIYFSYDVKMKEKGDIPEGYSVSREKKERFSLILESASTNQTSMYLCASSPRGLANNEQFFGPGTRLTVL.

This clone came up a few times. This sequence joins TRBV2 and TRBJ1-1, with a tentative D call TRBD1 (5 bases). This CDR3 is 12 amino acids long. Germline V gives CDR1 SNHLY, CDR2 FYNNEI. Trimming removed 6 bases at V and 6 bases at J, with 11 bases between. The CDR3 DNA is TGTGCCAGCAGGGGCGGGGCCCCTGAAGCTTTCTTT. It specifies CASRGGAPEAFF.

The V and J genes are TRBV7-9 and TRBJ1-3; 7 bases are a match to TRBD1. The CDR3 sequence is 16 residues long. J was trimmed by 0 bases and V by 5 bases; bases with no gene match: 7. The germline V gene encodes CDR1 SEHNR and CDR2 FQNEAQ (reference sequence). The CDR3 protein is CASSTYTGASGNTIYF. Here the CDR3 DNA reads TGTGCCAGCAGCACCTATACAGGGGCCTCTGGAAACACCATATATTTT.

This chain uses TRBV4-2 with TRBJ1-2; 7 nucleotides match TRBD1. CDR3 length: 18 amino acids. Germline lookup yields CDR1 LGHNA and CDR2 YNFKEQ. The trim removed 4 bases at V and 0 bases at J, leaving 14 bases unmatched. CDR3 protein: CASSRVGGDSTSNYGYTF. The CDR3 DNA is TGTGCCAGCAGCCGGGTAGGGGGCGACTCCACCTCTAACTATGGCTACACCTTC.

The chain couples TRBV5-4 to TRBJ2-1; 11 bases match TRBD2. The CDR3 consists of 15 residues. Looked up from germline, CDR1 is SGHNT and CDR2 is YYREEE (reference sequence). With V trimmed by 4 bases and J by 5 bases, 5 bases remained unmatched. Here the CDR3 reads CASSLASGGNNEQFF. The CDR3 nucleotides are TGTGCCAGCAGCCTCGCTAGCGGGGGGAACAATGAGCAGTTCTTC.

The gene calls are TRBV7-2 and TRBJ1-5; tentative D call: TRBD1 (5 bases). V lost 1 base and J lost 5, with 12 bases in between. This CDR3 comprises 15 residues. Germline CDR1 and CDR2: SGHTA and FQGNSA. The CDR3: CASSLGQPEYQPQHF. CDR3 coding DNA: TGTGCCAGCAGCTTAGGACAGCCAGAGTATCAGCCCCAGCATTTT. Complete variable domain (other parts from reference TRBV7-2 and TRBJ1-5): GAGVSQSPSNKVTEKGKDVELRCDPISGHTALYWYRQSLGQGLEFLIYFQGNSAPDKSGLPSDRFSAERTGGSVSTLTIQRTQQEDSAVYLCASSLGQPEYQPQHFGDGTRLSIL.

The rearrangement links TRBV5-1 to TRBJ2-5; D is ambiguous. The CDR3 totals 14 residues. The V gene's germline CDR1 is SGHRS and CDR2 YFSETQ. V was shortened by 1 base and J by 2 bases, with 9 bases between the two germline ends. The CDR3 coding sequence is TGCGCCAGCAGCTTGTTCACACCACAAGAGACCCAGTACTTC. Protein product: CASSLFTPQETQYF.

The chain has TRBV9 and TRBJ1-2; 11 nucleotides line up with TRBD1. The CDR3 is made up of 16 amino acids. Germline trimming cut 0 bases from V and 6 bases from J; bases unmatched to any gene: 7. Looked up from germline, CDR1 is SGDLS and CDR2 is YYNGEE. CDR3 region: CASSVVRTGGADGYTF. For the CDR3, the DNA is TGTGCCAGCAGCGTAGTGAGGACAGGGGGCGCGGATGGCTACACCTTC.

The sample holds one count of this clone. V and J are TRBV5-1 and TRBJ2-7, with 8 bases lining up with TRBD1. The CDR3 totals 12 residues. Germline CDR1 and CDR2: SGHRS and YFSETQ. Unmatched junction bases numbered 3, after V lost 4 bases and J lost 6 bases. The CDR3 DNA follows: TGCGCCAGCAGCACACAGGGGGGCGAGCAGTACTTC. Its translation: CASSTQGGEQYF.

The rearrangement uses TRBV24-1 and TRBJ2-1, with 9 positions matching TRBD1. V lost 4 bases, J lost 5 bases, and 5 bases stayed unmatched. The CDR3 spans 15 residues. Germline CDR1 and CDR2: KGHDR and SFDVKD. As DNA, the CDR3 is TGTGCCACCAGTGACGCGGGACAGGGCGACAATGAGCAGTTCTTC. It specifies CATSDAGQGDNEQFF.

The chain couples TRBV5-4 to TRBJ2-5; 8 bases fit TRBD2. Germline values: CDR1 SGHNT, CDR2 YYREEE (reference sequence). The CDR3 runs to 15 residues. V lost 1 base, J lost 3 bases, and 5 bases stayed unmatched. The CDR3 loop is CASSLWVSGKETQYF. As DNA, the CDR3 is TGTGCCAGCAGCTTGTGGGTTAGCGGGAAAGAGACCCAGTACTTC.

This chain joins TRBV6-5 and TRBJ1-1, with D tentatively TRBD1 (6 bases). Germline V CDR1 and CDR2: MNHEY, SVGAGI. This CDR3 spans 11 amino acids. Trimming took off 4 bases at V and 8 bases at J, with 8 bases between the two ends. The CDR3 bases are TGTGCCAGCAGTTTTGGGGGCGAAGCTTTCTTT. Translated: CASSFGGEAFF.

The chain has TRBV30 and TRBJ1-5; 8 bases line up with TRBD1. J gave up 6 bases and V 0 bases, and 4 bases lay outside the gene matches. CDR3 length equals 14 residues. The germline V gene encodes CDR1 GTSNPN and CDR2 SVGIG (reference sequence). In DNA form, the CDR3 reads TGTGCCTGGAGTGTTTCAGGGGGCGTTCAGCCCCAGCATTTT. Translated: CAWSVSGGVQPQHF. The full variable domain, with the rest looked up from reference TRBV30 and TRBJ1-5, is SQTIHQWPATLVQPVGSPLSLECTVEGTSNPNLYWYRQAAGRGLQLLFYSVGIGQISSEVPQNLSASRPQDRQFILSSKKLLLSDSGFYLCAWSVSGGVQPQHFGDGTRLSIL.